This section outlines one TCR beta chain sequence together with its context. The antigen is undetermined. With the Oncomine TCR Beta short-read assay, DNA from cultured CD4+ T cells was sequenced. Genomic DNA was drawn out of CD4+ T cells grown in culture. MiXCR, run by TCRdb on the PCR reads, gives a single entry per CDR3 protein. This table holds about 16,000 distinct CDR3 sequences, about 40% found once. This sample is drawn from a study of vaccination and CD4 T cells after COVID-19. Study background: Two doses of either BNT162b2 or mRNA-1273 vaccine went to participants.

CDR3 length: 15 amino acids. The germline V and J ends were trimmed by 1 base and 5 bases, with 12 bases remaining between them. CDR1 is SGHVS and CDR2 is FQNEAQ in the germline V gene. Indicated treatment: roughly 11-day PBMC culture with coronavirus spike peptide pools or control peptides (ViraFEST assay). About 2.1 million PBMCs were grown per well alongside about 10 IU/ml IL-2 and about 9.9 ug/ml peptide pools. A half-volume replacement of the medium with fresh IL-2 medium was performed on days 3 and 7. What was sequenced was CD4+ T cells from blood, cultured in vitro. This chain connects TRBV7-8 to TRBJ1-5, with a tentative D call TRBD1 (6 bases). The clonotype originates from a human donor who had recovered from COVID-19. In DNA, the CDR3 is TGTGCCAGCAGCTTAGGTAGGGACACCTATCAGCCCCAGCATTTT. Its protein product is CASSLGRDTYQPQHF.